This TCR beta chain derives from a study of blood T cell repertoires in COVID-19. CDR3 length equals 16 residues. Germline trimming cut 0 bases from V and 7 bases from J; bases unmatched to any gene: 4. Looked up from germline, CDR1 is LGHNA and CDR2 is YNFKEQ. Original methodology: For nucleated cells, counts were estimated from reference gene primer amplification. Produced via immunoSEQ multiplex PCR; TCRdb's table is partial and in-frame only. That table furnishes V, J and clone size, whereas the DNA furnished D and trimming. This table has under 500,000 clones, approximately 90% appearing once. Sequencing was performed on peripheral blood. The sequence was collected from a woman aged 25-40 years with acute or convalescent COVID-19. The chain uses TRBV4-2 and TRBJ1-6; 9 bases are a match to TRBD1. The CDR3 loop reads CASSQEQGADNSPLHF. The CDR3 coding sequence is TGTGCCAGCAGCCAAGAACAGGGGGCTGACAATTCACCCCTCCACTTT.